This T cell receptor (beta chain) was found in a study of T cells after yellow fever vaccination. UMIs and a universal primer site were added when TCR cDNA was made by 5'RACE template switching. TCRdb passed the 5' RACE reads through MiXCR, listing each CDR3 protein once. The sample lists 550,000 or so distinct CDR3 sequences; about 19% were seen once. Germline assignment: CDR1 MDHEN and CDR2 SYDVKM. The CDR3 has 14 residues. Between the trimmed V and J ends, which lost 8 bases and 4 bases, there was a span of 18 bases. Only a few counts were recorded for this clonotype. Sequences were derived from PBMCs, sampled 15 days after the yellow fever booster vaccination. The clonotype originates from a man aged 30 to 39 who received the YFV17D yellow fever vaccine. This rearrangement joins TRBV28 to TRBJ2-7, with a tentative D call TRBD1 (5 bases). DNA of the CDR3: TGTGCCAGCGTTGTACAGGCTCCCCGGTACGAGCAGTACTTC. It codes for CASVVQAPRYEQYF.